This T cell receptor beta chain was obtained from a study of blood T cell repertoires in COVID-19. Study-level information: The cDNA or gDNA used as material had been derived from T cells, B-cell-depleted T cells, or PBMCs.

V was clipped by 4 bases and J by 7 bases; unmatched bases: 6. Looked up from germline, CDR1 is SQVTM and CDR2 is ANQGSEA. The CDR3 is 13 residues long. In the authors' workflow: From reference gene primer amplification, estimates of nucleated cell counts were derived. Assay: immunoSEQ multiplex PCR; the TCRdb copy retains only in-frame clones and omits some. V, J and clone size are taken as reported in that table, and D and trimming were inferred from the DNA itself. Among about 130,000 clones, roughly four fifths were seen once, and the ten largest hold 10% to 13%. V gene TRBV29-1 combines with J gene TRBJ2-2; 7 nucleotides align to TRBD1. This sequence originates from a human donor in a cohort sampled during active COVID-19. The sequencing sample was made of peripheral blood. This chain's CDR3 is CSVGEGANGELFF. The CDR3 nucleotides are TGCAGCGTTGGTGAGGGGGCAAACGGGGAGCTGTTTTTT.